This TCR beta chain was documented in a study of T-cell reconstitution after alpha-beta-depleted transplantation in children. Construction of the TCRbeta library involved unique molecular identifiers. TCRdb called the PCR reads again in MiXCR, with one record for every CDR3 protein. The sample records fewer than 120,000 distinct CDR3 sequences, 10% being singletons. This clonotype occurred many times. Unmatched junction bases numbered 9, after V lost 4 bases and J lost 7 bases. Germline V gives CDR1 SGHRS, CDR2 YFSETQ. This CDR3 is 14 amino acids long. The sequence derives from a human donor who donated a stem cell graft to a child with acute lymphoblastic leukemia. The chain links TRBV5-1 to TRBJ2-3, with 7 bases matching TRBD2. The material sequenced was PBMCs from the stem cell graft donor, taken from the stem cell graft. The CDR3 sequence is CASSQLANGNTQYF. In nucleotides, the CDR3 is TGCGCCAGCAGCCAACTAGCGAACGGAAATACGCAGTATTTT.